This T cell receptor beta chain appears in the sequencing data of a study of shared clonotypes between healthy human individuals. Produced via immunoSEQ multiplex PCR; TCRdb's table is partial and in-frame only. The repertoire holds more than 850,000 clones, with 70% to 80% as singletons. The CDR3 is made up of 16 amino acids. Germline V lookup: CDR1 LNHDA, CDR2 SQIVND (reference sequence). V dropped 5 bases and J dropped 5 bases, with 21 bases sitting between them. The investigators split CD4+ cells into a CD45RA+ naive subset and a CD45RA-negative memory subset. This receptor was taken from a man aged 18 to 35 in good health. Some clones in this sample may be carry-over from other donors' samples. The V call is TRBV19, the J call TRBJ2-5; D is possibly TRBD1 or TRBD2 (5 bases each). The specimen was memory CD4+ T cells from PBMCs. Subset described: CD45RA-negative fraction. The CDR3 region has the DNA TGTGCCAGTAGTCCGGGGACCCTGGTATTTGTGGAGACCCAGTACTTC. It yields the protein CASSPGTLVFVETQYF. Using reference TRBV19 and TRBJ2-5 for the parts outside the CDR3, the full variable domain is DGGITQSPKYLFRKEGQNVTLSCEQNLNHDAMYWYRQDPGQGLRLIYYSQIVNDFQKGDIAEGYSVSREKKESFPLTVTSAQKNPTAFYLCASSPGTLVFVETQYFGPGTRLLVL.